A single sample gave rise to the 16 T cell receptor beta chains below, sequenced in a study of T cell changes during pregnancy in multiple sclerosis. The data were produced by immunoSEQ multiplex PCR, yet TCRdb's version contains in-frame clones alone and is incomplete. The data contain fewer than 65,000 clones, about nine tenths of them singletons. The sequencing used CD4+ T cells from peripheral blood mononuclear cells, collected in the first trimester of pregnancy. The receptors stem from a female donor with multiple sclerosis, enrolled in a pregnancy study.

The chain employs TRBV9 and TRBJ2-2; 9 bases map to TRBD2. Trimming cost V 4 bases and J 1 base; bases outside gene matches: 5. This CDR3 has 16 amino acids. Looked up from germline, CDR1 is SGDLS and CDR2 is YYNGEE. The CDR3 loop is CASSPNSGGNTGELFF. CDR3 DNA: TGTGCCAGCAGCCCAAATAGCGGGGGGAACACCGGGGAGCTGTTTTTT. Complete variable domain (other parts from reference TRBV9 and TRBJ2-2): DSGVTQTPKHLITATGQRVTLRCSPRSGDLSVYWYQQSLDQGLQFLIQYYNGEERAKGNILERFSAQQFPDLHSELNLSSLELGDSALYFCASSPNSGGNTGELFFGEGSRLTVL.

The CDR3 loop reads CASSPYNRQSLLYEQYF. In DNA form, the CDR3 reads TGTGCCAGCAGCCCTTACAATAGACAGTCTCTACTCTACGAGCAGTACTTC. The V call is TRBV7-2, the J call TRBJ2-7, with D tentatively TRBD1 (5 bases). This CDR3 spans 17 amino acids. The V gene's germline CDR1 is SGHTA and CDR2 FQGNSA. V dropped 5 bases and J dropped 3 bases, with 23 bases sitting between them.

V and J are TRBV10-3 and TRBJ2-7; D may be TRBD2 (6 bases). V was pared by 0 bases and J by 5 bases, with 17 bases between. The length of the CDR3 is 16 residues. In germline, CDR1 is ENHRY, CDR2 SYGVKD. CDR3 residues: CAISESIGGRINEQYF. The CDR3 bases are TGTGCCATCAGTGAGTCGATCGGAGGGAGAATCAACGAGCAGTACTTC.

The chain is built from TRBV19 and TRBJ1-2; 10 bases are shared with TRBD1. V trimming: 5 bases; J trimming: 7 bases; junction bases outside the gene matches: 16. Germline V gene sequence: CDR1 LNHDA, CDR2 SQIVND (reference sequence). This CDR3 comprises 17 residues. CDR3 residues: CASSPPAGTGAFGGYTF. In DNA, the CDR3 is TGTGCCAGTAGTCCCCCCGCCGGGACAGGGGCGTTTGGTGGCTACACCTTC. Looking up the rest from reference TRBV19 and TRBJ1-2 gives the full variable domain: DGGITQSPKYLFRKEGQNVTLSCEQNLNHDAMYWYRQDPGQGLRLIYYSQIVNDFQKGDIAEGYSVSREKKESFPLTVTSAQKNPTAFYLCASSPPAGTGAFGGYTFGSGTRLTVV.

The chain combines TRBV19 with TRBJ1-2; 8 nucleotides agree with TRBD1. Germline-derived CDR1 and CDR2 are LNHDA and SQIVND (reference sequence). The CDR3 contains 13 residues. The trim removed 7 bases at V and 6 bases at J, leaving 7 bases unmatched. For the CDR3, the DNA is TGTGCCAGTACTGACAGGGGCGGACATGGCTACACCTTC. This translates into CASTDRGGHGYTF.

The chain joins TRBV7-8 to TRBJ1-2; unclear D gene. CDR3 length equals 12 residues. The germline V and J ends were trimmed by 5 bases and 4 bases, with 8 bases remaining between them. CDR1 and CDR2 (germline): SGHVS, FQNEAQ. CDR3 residues: CASSPAGYGYTF. CDR3 in DNA: TGTGCCAGCAGCCCGGCAGGCTATGGCTACACCTTC.

V gene TRBV30 combines with J gene TRBJ2-3; weak D call: TRBD2 (6 bases). Germline CDR1 reads GTSNPN; CDR2 reads SVGIG (reference sequence). The CDR3 covers 14 residues. The V end lost 7 bases, the J end lost 0 bases, and 14 bases lay between the germline ends. Here the CDR3 reads CASGGFHSTDTQYF. The CDR3 bases are TGTGCCTCCGGGGGATTTCATAGCACAGATACGCAGTATTTT.

This clone has just a few counts. This chain links TRBV6-1 with TRBJ1-1; D remains ambiguous. CDR3 length equals 10 residues. With 10 bases removed from V and 8 bases from J, the gap between germline ends came to 11 bases. The germline CDR1 and CDR2 sequences are MNHNS and SASEGT. CDR3 DNA: TGTGCCATTTCCCGACAAGAAGCTTTCTTT. Protein product: CAISRQEAFF.

This chain joins TRBV7-3 and TRBJ2-1; 9 bases agree with TRBD1. The trim removed 6 bases at V and 5 bases at J, leaving 8 bases unmatched. The CDR3 is made up of 15 amino acids. Germline V lookup: CDR1 SGHTA, CDR2 FQGTGA. The CDR3 here is CASSLGQGIHNEQFF. CDR3 DNA: TGTGCCAGCAGTCTCGGACAGGGGATCCACAATGAGCAGTTCTTC.

V is TRBV19 and J is TRBJ2-7, with 10 bases that match TRBD1. CDR3 length: 15 residues. Germline loops: CDR1 LNHDA, CDR2 SQIVND (reference sequence). The trim removed 7 bases at V and 2 bases at J, leaving 8 bases unmatched. In nucleotides, the CDR3 is TGTGCCAGTACCGAACGGGGACAGGGGCCCTACGAGCAGTACTTC. Its translation is CASTERGQGPYEQYF. The entire variable domain, with the rest obtained from reference TRBV19 and TRBJ2-7, is as follows: DGGITQSPKYLFRKEGQNVTLSCEQNLNHDAMYWYRQDPGQGLRLIYYSQIVNDFQKGDIAEGYSVSREKKESFPLTVTSAQKNPTAFYLCASTERGQGPYEQYFGPGTRLTVT.

J is TRBJ2-6 and V is TRBV15; unclear D gene. Trimming removed 0 bases at V and 0 bases at J, with 3 bases between. Germline lookup yields CDR1 LNHNV and CDR2 YYDKDF (reference sequence). The CDR3 has 15 amino acids. In DNA, the CDR3 is TGTGCCACCAGCAGAGATAACTCTGGGGCCAACGTCCTGACTTTC. Its translation is CATSRDNSGANVLTF.

The rearrangement joins TRBV6-1 to TRBJ1-2; D is undetermined. Germline values: CDR1 MNHNS, CDR2 SASEGT. CDR3 length: 13 residues. Trimming cost V 5 bases and J 3 bases, with 10 bases left between them. CDR3 nucleotide sequence: TGTGCCAGCAGTAGAAACGAGCACTATGGCTACACCTTC. Encoded protein: CASSRNEHYGYTF.

The V call is TRBV19, the J call TRBJ2-1, with a tentative D call TRBD2 (6 bases). The germline gives CDR1 LNHDA, CDR2 SQIVND (reference sequence). The CDR3 consists of 14 residues. V dropped 5 bases and J dropped 7 bases, with 15 bases sitting between them. CDR3 bases: TGTGCCAGTAGTTCCCCCGGGAGCAGAAATGAGCAGTTCTTC. Protein: CASSSPGSRNEQFF. Filled out from reference TRBV19 and TRBJ2-1, the complete variable domain reads DGGITQSPKYLFRKEGQNVTLSCEQNLNHDAMYWYRQDPGQGLRLIYYSQIVNDFQKGDIAEGYSVSREKKESFPLTVTSAQKNPTAFYLCASSSPGSRNEQFFGPGTRLTVL.

J is TRBJ2-6 and V is TRBV15, with D hard to call. The CDR3 runs 17 residues. The germline gives CDR1 LNHNV, CDR2 YYDKDF (reference sequence). Trimming took 1 base from V and 4 from J, leaving 14 bases between them. CDR3 DNA sequence: TGTGCCACCAGCAGAGTCTTGCCGAGGTCGGGGGCCAACGTCCTGACTTTC. It codes for CATSRVLPRSGANVLTF.

This chain links TRBV27 with TRBJ1-2; D uncertain. The CDR3 sequence is 15 residues long. Trimming took 3 bases from V and 7 from J, leaving 18 bases between them. Per the germline V gene, CDR1 is MNHEY and CDR2 is SMNVEV (reference sequence). The CDR3: CASSFLGPRPGGYTF. The CDR3 coding sequence is TGTGCCAGCAGTTTCTTGGGCCCTCGACCCGGTGGCTACACCTTC.

The V and J genes are TRBV7-2 and TRBJ2-5; 7 nucleotides line up with TRBD2. Germline CDR1 reads SGHTA; CDR2 reads FQGNSA. The CDR3 is made up of 18 amino acids. Trimming took 0 bases from V and 3 from J; bases not matched to a gene: 13. The CDR3 protein is CASSLASLSGAIEETQYF. In DNA form, the CDR3 reads TGTGCCAGCAGCTTAGCGTCCCTAAGCGGGGCCATCGAAGAGACCCAGTACTTC.